The 12 T cell receptor beta chains given below trace back to one sample, sequenced in a study of cytomegalovirus exposure and HLA in healthy donors. Assay: immunoSEQ multiplex PCR; the TCRdb copy retains only in-frame clones and omits some. Among hundreds of thousands of clones listed, around nine tenths were seen once. Sample: PBMCs. These receptors originate from a man between 18 and 29 years old in good health and CMV-seronegative.

The chain carries TRBV29-1 and TRBJ2-1, with 10 bases lining up with TRBD2. V was pared by 4 bases and J by 4 bases, with 4 bases of the junction left unmatched. The CDR3 consists of 14 residues. Germline V gene sequence: CDR1 SQVTM, CDR2 ANQGSEA. The CDR3 DNA is TGCAGCGTTGGGGGTAGCGGGGGGTACAATGAGCAGTTCTTC. It specifies CSVGGSGGYNEQFF.

The CDR3: CASSSTIHGQLNQPQHF. In nucleotides, the CDR3 is TGTGCCAGCAGTTCCACTATCCATGGCCAGCTCAATCAGCCCCAGCATTTT. The chain has TRBV2 and TRBJ1-5; D is unclear. This CDR3 contains 17 residues. V lost 5 bases, J lost 3 bases, and 20 bases lay in between. CDR1 is SNHLY, CDR2 FYNNEI, per germline.

The rearrangement links TRBV7-9 to TRBJ2-7, with D maybe TRBD2 (6 bases). Germline V gives CDR1 SEHNR, CDR2 FQNEAQ (reference sequence). With 5 bases removed from V and 0 bases from J, the gap between germline ends came to 14 bases. The CDR3 totals 15 residues. DNA for the CDR3: TGTGCCAGCAGCCTTGGACTACCTAGCTCCTACGAGCAGTACTTC. Its translation: CASSLGLPSSYEQYF.

This chain connects TRBV7-9 to TRBJ2-1; TRBD1 matches at 7 bases. The CDR3 spans 15 residues. Trimming took 5 bases from V and 6 from J; bases not matched to a gene: 10. Per germline, CDR1 SEHNR and CDR2 FQNEAQ (reference sequence). CDR3 bases: TGTGCCAGCAGCGACCGGGACAGACGGGGCAATGAGCAGTTCTTC. It codes for CASSDRDRRGNEQFF.

V gene TRBV11-2 combines with J gene TRBJ2-2, with a possible D match to TRBD1 (5 bases). This CDR3 comprises 15 residues. Trimming took off 3 bases at V and 6 bases at J, with 14 bases between the two ends. Germline V gene data show CDR1 as SGHAT and CDR2 as FQNNGV. The CDR3 region is CASSFPGISAGELFF. Here the CDR3 DNA reads TGTGCCAGCAGCTTCCCAGGGATAAGCGCCGGGGAGCTGTTTTTT.

This rearrangement joins TRBV4-3 to TRBJ1-5; no clear D gene. V was trimmed by 3 bases and J by 2 bases, leaving 14 bases between them. Germline values: CDR1 LGHNA, CDR2 YSLEER. The CDR3 runs to 16 residues. CDR3 sequence: CASSQGAGGRNQPQHF. The DNA for the CDR3 is TGCGCCAGCAGCCAGGGAGCCGGAGGGCGCAATCAGCCCCAGCATTTT.

This clone appeared once. V and J are TRBV4-1 and TRBJ2-7, with unresolved D. The CDR3 spans 13 residues. Germline CDR1 is MGHRA and CDR2 is YSYEKL. Trimming took 0 bases from V and 6 from J, leaving 9 bases between them. This CDR3 is CASSQDFPSEQYF. The CDR3, as DNA: TGCGCCAGCAGCCAAGACTTCCCCAGCGAGCAGTACTTC.

The chain employs TRBV7-2 and TRBJ2-7, with D perhaps TRBD1 (6 bases). The germline gives CDR1 SGHTA, CDR2 FQGNSA. Trimming shortened V by 5 bases and J by 2 bases, and 16 bases separated the two germline ends. The CDR3 spans 15 residues. CDR3 residues: CASSQRQAFPYEQYF. The CDR3 DNA follows: TGTGCCAGCAGCCAGAGACAGGCTTTCCCCTACGAGCAGTACTTC.

The V gene is TRBV7-9, the J gene TRBJ1-2; 12 bases are shared with TRBD1. The V segment lost 1 base and the J segment 3 bases; nucleotides outside the gene matches: 6. The CDR3 sequence is 17 residues long. The germline gives CDR1 SEHNR, CDR2 FQNEAQ (reference sequence). Here the CDR3 reads CASSLGGTGGYDYGYTF. The CDR3 DNA is TGTGCCAGCAGCTTAGGCGGGACAGGGGGCTACGACTATGGCTACACCTTC.

The chain is built from TRBV27 and TRBJ2-7, with a weak D call TRBD2 (6 bases). CDR3 length equals 15 residues. The V gene's germline CDR1 is MNHEY and CDR2 SMNVEV (reference sequence). The germline V and J ends were trimmed by 6 bases and 4 bases, with 19 bases remaining between them. The CDR3: CASSYSLAGIYEQYF. The CDR3 coding sequence is TGTGCCAGCAGCTATTCACTAGCCGGGATATACGAGCAGTACTTC.

This clone occurred a few times. The chain employs TRBV4-3 and TRBJ1-2; 8 bases align to TRBD1. The trim removed 3 bases at V and 8 bases at J, leaving 8 bases unmatched. Germline V CDR1 and CDR2: LGHNA, YSLEER. This CDR3 is 14 amino acids long. CDR3 bases: TGCGCCAGCAGCCAGAGGACAGGGAGGAGAGGCTACACCTTC. It yields the protein CASSQRTGRRGYTF.

V is TRBV12-5 and J is TRBJ2-7, with 7 bases matching TRBD1. CDR3 length: 13 residues. CDR1 is LGHNT, CDR2 FRNRAP, per germline. Germline trimming cut 5 bases from V and 3 bases from J; bases unmatched to any gene: 4. The CDR3 sequence is CASGRQGYYEQYF. DNA of the CDR3: TGTGCTAGTGGTCGACAGGGCTACTACGAGCAGTACTTC.